The 29 T cell receptor beta chains presented below share a single source sample, sequenced in a study of shared clonotypes between healthy human individuals. Produced via immunoSEQ multiplex PCR; TCRdb's table is partial and in-frame only. Among hundreds of thousands of clones, about 74% were seen once, and the ten largest hold over 1.5%. The specimen sequenced was memory CD4+ T cells sorted from blood. Subset defined: CD45RA-negative fraction. The receptors come from a woman aged 25-40 years in good health.

The V gene is TRBV7-8, the J gene TRBJ2-2; D may be TRBD1 (5 bases). Trimming stripped 10 bases from V and 3 bases from J, with 27 bases between. This CDR3 spans 18 amino acids. The germline V gene has CDR1 SGHVS and CDR2 FQNEAQ. The CDR3 loop is CAIAGATRRQHHTGELFF. CDR3 nucleotide sequence: TGTGCCATCGCTGGGGCCACCAGGCGACAACATCACACCGGGGAGCTGTTTTTT.

This clone was observed a handful of times. The J gene is TRBJ2-5, the V gene TRBV29-1; D ambiguous. Germline CDR1 and CDR2: SQVTM and ANQGSEA. The length of the CDR3 is 11 residues. The V and J ends lost 3 bases and 7 bases respectively, with 9 bases between them. CDR3 coding DNA: TGCAGCGTTGATGGCTCAGGGACCCAGTACTTC. This translates into CSVDGSGTQYF.

This rearrangement joins TRBV4-1 to TRBJ2-2; D not certain. Between the trimmed V and J ends, which lost 3 bases and 3 bases, there was a span of 5 bases. CDR3 size: 13 residues. CDR1 is MGHRA, CDR2 YSYEKL, per germline. CDR3 DNA: TGCGCCAGCAGCCACCTCGACACCGGGGAGCTGTTTTTT. Protein product: CASSHLDTGELFF.

V usage is TRBV7-2 and J usage is TRBJ2-2; D remains unclear. The V end lost 5 bases, the J end lost 6 bases, and 10 bases lay between the germline ends. CDR1 is SGHTA and CDR2 is FQGNSA in the germline V gene. The CDR3 runs 13 residues. This chain's CDR3 is CASSIRRAGELFF. In nucleotides, the CDR3 is TGTGCCAGCAGCATAAGACGGGCCGGGGAGCTGTTTTTT.

CDR3 loop: CASSWAVAGVTRTRALQETQYF. The CDR3 DNA follows: TGCGCCAGCAGCTGGGCCGTGGCGGGGGTCACTAGAACGAGGGCCCTACAAGAGACCCAGTACTTC. V usage is TRBV5-1 and J usage is TRBJ2-5; 7 nucleotides line up with TRBD2. This CDR3 is built from 22 residues. Germline V CDR1 and CDR2: SGHRS, YFSETQ. With V trimmed by 3 bases and J by 2 bases, 28 bases remained unmatched.

V gene TRBV28 combines with J gene TRBJ1-1; tentatively, D is TRBD1 (5 bases). With 6 bases removed from V and 1 base from J, the gap between germline ends came to 15 bases. The CDR3 has 15 residues. Germline V lookup: CDR1 MDHEN, CDR2 SYDVKM. The CDR3 loop is CASSATGRTNTEAFF. The DNA for the CDR3 is TGTGCCAGCAGCGCAACGGGACGGACGAACACTGAAGCTTTCTTT.

Turning to this clone: Other DNA sequences in the same sample also yield this CDR3. This rearrangement joins TRBV5-1 to TRBJ2-7; D call uncertain. V lost 0 bases, J lost 3 bases, and 4 bases lay in between. CDR1 is SGHRS, CDR2 YFSETQ, per germline. This CDR3 has 12 residues. DNA of the CDR3: TGCGCCAGCAGCTTGGGGGGCTACGAGCAGTACTTC. As protein: CASSLGGYEQYF. The whole variable domain, remainder taken from reference TRBV5-1 and TRBJ2-7, is KAGVTQTPRYLIKTRGQQVTLSCSPISGHRSVSWYQQTPGQGLQFLFEYFSETQRNKGNFPGRFSGRQFSNSRSEMNVSTLELGDSALYLCASSLGGYEQYFGPGTRLTVT.

The CDR3 DNA sequence: TGCGCCAGCAGTTCACAGATCACCGGGGAGCTGTTTTTT. Its protein product is CASSSQITGELFF. V is TRBV10-1 and J is TRBJ2-2, with D hard to call. Per germline, CDR1 WNHNN and CDR2 SYGVQD (reference sequence). The CDR3 sequence is 13 residues long. Trimming cost V 5 bases and J 4 bases, with 8 bases left between them.

The table lists this clone with a count of one. The chain employs TRBV5-1 and TRBJ2-2; 7 positions agree with TRBD2. The germline V gene has CDR1 SGHRS and CDR2 YFSETQ. The CDR3 covers 14 residues. J lost 4 bases, V lost 5 bases, and 5 bases had no gene match. The DNA for the CDR3 is TGCGCCAGCAGGGGAGGGGCCGCCACCGGGGAGCTGTTTTTT. It encodes CASRGGAATGELFF.

V usage is TRBV14 and J usage is TRBJ2-4, with D hard to call. Between the trimmed V and J ends, which lost 1 base and 9 bases, there was a span of 10 bases. The CDR3 contains 13 residues. Looked up from germline, CDR1 is SGHDN and CDR2 is FVKESK. The CDR3 nucleotides are TGTGCCAGCAGCCAAGCTTACAGAAGCATTCAGTACTTC. Translation gives CASSQAYRSIQYF.

The chain recombines TRBV5-1 with TRBJ1-2; D unresolved. Trimming removed 2 bases at V and 0 bases at J, with 5 bases between. This CDR3 is 13 amino acids long. Germline V gene lookup returns CDR1 SGHRS and CDR2 YFSETQ. The CDR3 is CASSFDTNYGYTF. CDR3 nucleotides: TGCGCCAGCAGCTTCGACACTAACTATGGCTACACCTTC. Full variable domain (outside the CDR3, taken from reference TRBV5-1 and TRBJ1-2): KAGVTQTPRYLIKTRGQQVTLSCSPISGHRSVSWYQQTPGQGLQFLFEYFSETQRNKGNFPGRFSGRQFSNSRSEMNVSTLELGDSALYLCASSFDTNYGYTFGSGTRLTVV.

This chain links TRBV18 with TRBJ2-5, with TRBD2 identical over 10 bases. The CDR3 is made up of 16 amino acids. Trimming removed 0 bases from V and 2 bases from J; junction bases left unmatched: 3. Germline V gene sequence: CDR1 KGHSH, CDR2 LQKENI. CDR3 region: CASSPPSSGGQETQYF. CDR3 in DNA: TGTGCCAGCTCACCACCTTCTAGCGGGGGTCAAGAGACCCAGTACTTC.

J is TRBJ2-7 and V is TRBV5-1; D perhaps matches TRBD1 (5 bases). The CDR3 is made up of 15 amino acids. In germline, CDR1 is SGHRS, CDR2 YFSETQ. Trimming removed 3 bases at V and 1 base at J, with 14 bases between. Here the CDR3 reads CASSSGPRRSYEQYF. CDR3 coding DNA: TGCGCCAGCAGCTCAGGGCCCCGAAGGTCCTACGAGCAGTACTTC. Full variable domain (rest looked up from reference TRBV5-1 and TRBJ2-7): KAGVTQTPRYLIKTRGQQVTLSCSPISGHRSVSWYQQTPGQGLQFLFEYFSETQRNKGNFPGRFSGRQFSNSRSEMNVSTLELGDSALYLCASSSGPRRSYEQYFGPGTRLTVT.

Regarding this clone: A much larger clone differs from this one at a single base, so this may be a read error. The gene calls are TRBV4-2 and TRBJ2-1, with 7 bases aligning to TRBD2. Per the germline V gene, CDR1 is LGHNA and CDR2 is YNFKEQ. The length of the CDR3 is 17 residues. The junction had 14 bases not matched to a gene; V was cut back by 0 bases and J by 9 bases. The CDR3 is CASSQDQSGALSSEQFF. The DNA of the CDR3 is TGTGCCAGCAGCCAAGATCAGAGCGGGGCCCTATCGTCTGAGCAGTTCTTC.

V is TRBV6-1 and J is TRBJ1-4; D is unclear. Trimming took off 1 base at V and 5 bases at J, with 5 bases between the two ends. The CDR3 loop spans 13 amino acids. Germline CDR1 MNHNS, CDR2 SASEGT. The CDR3 coding sequence is TGTGCCAGCAGTGAAGTCCCGAATGAAAAACTGTTTTTT. This gives the protein CASSEVPNEKLFF.

The chain has TRBV4-1 and TRBJ2-1; 11 bases align to TRBD2. Trimming took 4 bases from V and 7 from J; bases not matched to a gene: 6. The germline V gene encodes CDR1 MGHRA and CDR2 YSYEKL. The CDR3 sequence is 15 residues long. The CDR3 coding sequence is TGCGCCAGCAGCCCACTGGGACTAGCGGTGAATGAGCAGTTCTTC. Translated: CASSPLGLAVNEQFF.

The chain is built from TRBV2 and TRBJ2-1; 9 nucleotides align to TRBD2. The CDR3 is made up of 16 amino acids. Trimming took 2 bases from V and 9 from J; bases not matched to a gene: 11. The germline V gene encodes CDR1 SNHLY and CDR2 FYNNEI. The CDR3 region is CASSESAGGGFGEQFF. Here the CDR3 DNA reads TGTGCCAGCAGTGAATCTGCGGGAGGGGGGTTCGGTGAGCAGTTCTTC.

The chain carries TRBV7-8 and TRBJ1-1; TRBD1 matches at 8 bases. J was trimmed by 3 bases and V by 5 bases; bases with no gene match: 5. Germline CDR1 SGHVS, CDR2 FQNEAQ. This CDR3 has 14 amino acids. Here the CDR3 DNA reads TGTGCCAGCAGCAGAGGACAGGGCCACACTGAAGCTTTCTTT. Its translation is CASSRGQGHTEAFF.

This clone was counted many times. CDR3 in DNA: TGTGCCAGCAGTGAACCCTCTGGACTAGCGGCTATAGAGACCCAGTACTTC. This translates into CASSEPSGLAAIETQYF. The chain carries TRBV25-1 and TRBJ2-5; TRBD2 agrees at 10 bases. V lost 2 bases and J lost 4; bases outside the gene matches: 10. CDR3 length equals 17 residues. CDR1 is MGHDK and CDR2 is SYGVNS in the germline V gene.

J is TRBJ1-2 and V is TRBV25-1; D might be TRBD1 (5 bases). Germline CDR1 and CDR2: MGHDK and SYGVNS. V was cut by 4 bases and J by 2 bases, with 8 bases left in between. This CDR3 spans 13 amino acids. The CDR3 here is CASSGGMNYGYTF. CDR3 DNA: TGTGCCAGCAGTGGGGGGATGAACTATGGCTACACCTTC.

J is TRBJ2-7 and V is TRBV5-4, with 8 positions matching TRBD1. Germline V lookup: CDR1 SGHNT, CDR2 YYREEE (reference sequence). V was pared by 4 bases and J by 6 bases, with 9 bases of the junction left unmatched. The CDR3 loop spans 14 amino acids. The CDR3 protein is CASSPRQGPAEQYF. The CDR3 coding sequence is TGTGCCAGCAGCCCGCGACAGGGGCCCGCCGAGCAGTACTTC.

The chain carries TRBV30 and TRBJ2-7; 9 bases match TRBD1. CDR3 size: 13 residues. Germline V gene lookup returns CDR1 GTSNPN and CDR2 SVGIG (reference sequence). Trimming cost V 2 bases and J 9 bases; bases outside gene matches: 8. Here the CDR3 reads CAWSNRGRLWQYF. In DNA, the CDR3 is TGTGCCTGGAGTAACAGGGGGCGGCTTTGGCAGTACTTC.

The rearrangement links TRBV28 to TRBJ2-7; tentative D call: TRBD2 (8 bases). The CDR3 sequence is 14 residues long. The germline V gene has CDR1 MDHEN and CDR2 SYDVKM. Trimming stripped 5 bases from V and 3 bases from J, with 14 bases between. The CDR3 is CASSPGGTVYEQYF. CDR3 bases: TGTGCCAGCAGTCCGGGGGGGACAGTCTACGAGCAGTACTTC.

The chain couples TRBV27 to TRBJ1-1, with D tentatively TRBD1 (6 bases). V was pared by 3 bases and J by 3 bases, with 11 bases between. The CDR3 is 14 amino acids. Germline V gives CDR1 MNHEY, CDR2 SMNVEV (reference sequence). DNA for the CDR3: TGTGCCAGCAGTTTGTCGGGGGCGCACACTGAAGCTTTCTTT. Its translation is CASSLSGAHTEAFF.

This clone was recorded a few times. The chain carries TRBV30 and TRBJ1-3; 7 bases align to TRBD1. The junction had 4 bases not matched to a gene; V was cut back by 4 bases and J by 1 base. The CDR3 contains 14 residues. The germline V gene encodes CDR1 GTSNPN and CDR2 SVGIG (reference sequence). The CDR3 protein is CAWIQGVSGNTIYF. The DNA for the CDR3 is TGTGCCTGGATCCAGGGGGTATCTGGAAACACCATATATTTT.

The V gene is TRBV4-1, the J gene TRBJ2-6; D not resolved. V lost 0 bases, J lost 4 bases, and 13 bases lay in between. Germline CDR1 and CDR2: MGHRA and YSYEKL. CDR3 length equals 17 residues. The CDR3 loop reads CASSQDRRAAGANVLTF. DNA of the CDR3: TGCGCCAGCAGCCAAGATCGCCGGGCCGCAGGGGCCAACGTCCTGACTTTC.

This chain connects TRBV9 to TRBJ2-6; D gene unclear. The CDR3 extends over 14 amino acids. V shed 4 bases and J shed 0 bases, with 5 bases lying between them. The germline V gene encodes CDR1 SGDLS and CDR2 YYNGEE. CDR3 residues: CASSRVSGANVLTF. For the CDR3, the DNA is TGTGCCAGCAGCAGGGTCTCTGGGGCCAACGTCCTGACTTTC.

The CDR3 sequence: CASSQAVRALPLNTGELFF. As DNA, the CDR3 is TGTGCCAGCAGCCAGGCCGTCAGGGCACTACCACTGAACACCGGGGAGCTGTTTTTT. The chain employs TRBV14 and TRBJ2-2, with D tentatively TRBD1 (5 bases). Trimming pared 3 bases from V and 1 base from J, leaving 21 bases between. This CDR3 has 19 residues. Germline lookup yields CDR1 SGHDN and CDR2 FVKESK.

The rearrangement uses TRBV6-5 and TRBJ1-2; 11 bases line up with TRBD1. This CDR3 spans 15 amino acids. CDR1 and CDR2 from the germline V gene are MNHEY and SVGAGI. Trimming at V came to 7 bases and at J to 8 bases, leaving 12 bases not matched to a gene. The CDR3 protein is CASIAGTGGIRGYTF. The CDR3 nucleotides are TGTGCCAGCATCGCGGGGACAGGGGGTATACGAGGCTACACCTTC.